Included here is one TCR beta chain sequence, with context. Its binding antigen is unknown. No quality values exist for individual bases; no much larger clone is one base distant. The time point tag for this specimen amounts to: blood at routine non-recurrence follow-up after resection. TCR sequencing used whole RNA extracted from tumor and nontumor lung tissue, or from cryopreserved PBMC samples, without cell sorting. A patient was chosen for TCR sequencing only when enough RNA was available from at least two tumor regions. The library was built by means of 5' RACE. TCRdb lists the instrument as NextSeq 500. In the TCR library protocol, a unique molecular identifier was attached to each TCR cDNA molecule so that PCR and sequencing errors could be corrected. Processing in the source paper ran as follows. TCR identification, UMI-based error correction and CDR3 extraction were all carried out with Decombinator tools. TCRs above a frequency of 2 per 1,000, corresponding to the top 1% of the tumor frequency distribution, were defined as expanded. Renyi diversity was calculated using the R vegan package after each repertoire was subsampled 100 times to 5,000 TCRs. CDR3 similarity networks were constructed using string-kernel similarity of amino acid triplets, with links drawn between CDR3s whose pairwise similarity was above 0.82. Clones were called with MiXCR by TCRdb after fastp trimmed the public reads at Q25, and only in-frame beta chains were retained. Every CDR3 protein is listed once, alongside the most common genes and DNA of its rows. These V and J calls are TCRdb output, not the study's own analysis. This sample holds about 70,000 distinct CDR3 sequences; roughly 9% were observed only once. The top ten clones comprise roughly 1.9% of the sample.

The data were taken from a study of spatial heterogeneity in lung cancer (dated by TCRdb to about 2019). Background for the entire study: The donors were 65 to 85 patients from the lung TRACERx cohort who had early-stage, untreated non-small cell lung cancer. Follow-up PBMC samples were sequenced whenever available, with the median time to follow-up being two to three years after resection. Beta-chain transcripts were consistently detected in greater numbers than alpha-chain transcripts, which likely reflects a higher abundance of beta-chain transcripts. In the raw uncorrected reads, each unique combination of TCR and UMI appeared more than ten times on average. In non-small cell lung cancer, the study made a quantitative comparison of TCR alpha and beta repertoires among multiple tumor regions, matched nontumor lung and blood. Nonsynonymous mutation counts, determined by whole-exome sequencing of tumor tissue, were related to features of the TCR repertoire. At surgery, some 220 tumor regions, around 65 matched nontumor lung samples and 56 PBMC samples were TCR-sequenced for both alpha and beta chains.

Broader findings and caveats from the paper: Confirming at a functional level the hypothesis that regional TCRs recognize regional mutations was considered to require additional single-cell paired TCR alpha and beta sequencing. Only roughly 14 patients were included in comparisons of baseline and follow-up blood repertoires. Ubiquitous expanded tumor TCRs were detected in blood more often at tumor resection than at routine follow-up.

This clonotype was obtained from a female donor with early-stage non-small cell lung cancer. The specimen comprised PBMCs, sampled at follow-up.

This receptor has the CDR3 CASSDPLGQTPYEQYF. The DNA sequence follows: TGTGCCAGCAGTGACCCCCTCGGACAGACTCCCTACGAGCAGTACTTC. This sequence uses TRBV25-1 and TRBJ2-7, and the D gene may be TRBD1, 6 bases matching. Trimming removed 3 bases from V and 2 bases from J, leaving 17 bases between the germline ends. In the germline V gene, CDR1 corresponds to MGHDK and CDR2 to SYGVNS. The CDR3, cysteine through phenylalanine, is 16 amino acids long. Of the read, only the CDR3 DNA is kept; its 48 bases are in frame from base 1.